These T cell receptor beta chains were read from a single sample in a study of T cell responses to AZD1222 COVID-19 vaccine. Data came from immunoSEQ multiplex PCR; TCRdb stores just in-frame clones and leaves some out. The sample contains 120,000 or so clones, around 86% of which appear only once. The sample consisted of peripheral blood, taken on day 0 of AZD1222 vaccination. All receptors come from an adult in good health. Each CDR3 is given with its conserved first and last residue. D genes are given only for firm matches. The size entry is marked missing in some rows and otherwise reads once, few, many or a size class.

D gene	V gene	clone size	J gene	CDR3 DNA	CDR3 protein
TRBD1	TRBV19	-	TRBJ2-7	TGTGCCAGTAGTAGGGGACAGGGGGCCCGGGAGCAGTACTTC	CASSRGQGAREQYF
-	TRBV5-1	-	TRBJ1-2	TGCGCCAGCAGCTTGCGAGCTTCAACAGGGAAAGCCCCGATTACTCTTAACTATGGCTACACCTTC	CASSLRASTGKAPITLNYGYTF
-	TRBV5-6	-	TRBJ1-1	TGTGCCAGCAGCCTACCGCAGACACCAAACACTGAAGCTTTCTTT	CASSLPQTPNTEAFF
TRBD1	TRBV27	-	TRBJ1-1	TGTGCCAGCAGTTATAGACAGGGCACTGAAGCTTTCTTT	CASSYRQGTEAFF
-	TRBV10-1	once	TRBJ1-2	TGCGCCAGCAGTGAAGACAGAAACTATGGCTACACCTTC	CASSEDRNYGYTF
TRBD1	TRBV28	-	TRBJ2-5	TGTGCCAGCAGCTCCGCGGACAGGGATTTCGGAGAGACCCAGTACTTC	CASSSADRDFGETQYF
TRBD1	TRBV19	-	TRBJ1-6	TGTGCCAGTAGTCTGGGACAGTATAATTCACCCCTCCACTTT	CASSLGQYNSPLHF
-	TRBV25-1	-	TRBJ1-5	TGTGCCAGCAGTGATGGACAGTATAGCAATCAGCCCCAGCATTTT	CASSDGQYSNQPQHF
-	TRBV6-1	-	TRBJ1-6	TGTGCCAGCAGTGAAATAGGGCAGGGGTCCTCACCCCTCCACTTT	CASSEIGQGSSPLHF
-	TRBV15	once	TRBJ1-1	TGTGCCACCAGCAGGGAAGGTCGGGTATGGGCTGAAGCTTTCTTT	CATSREGRVWAEAFF
-	TRBV5-4	-	TRBJ1-2	TGTGCCAGCAGCCGCATAGGGACGAGGCTCTATGGCTACACCTTC	CASSRIGTRLYGYTF
TRBD1	TRBV13	-	TRBJ1-5	TGTGCCAGCAGCTTAGGCGGCAGGGGGAGCCAGCCCCAGCATTTT	CASSLGGRGSQPQHF
-	TRBV4-3	-	TRBJ1-2	TGCGCCAGCAGCCAAGATAATTTCGGCTACACCTTC	CASSQDNFGYTF
-	TRBV3-1/TRBV3-2	-	TRBJ2-7	TGTGCCAGCAGTCATTCGGGGCAGGACTACTACGAGCAGTACTTC	CASSHSGQDYYEQYF
-	TRBV5-6	once	TRBJ2-5	TGTGCCAGCAGCTTGTATCCACGTAACATCCAAGAGACCCAGTACTTC	CASSLYPRNIQETQYF
TRBD1	TRBV11-2	-	TRBJ1-1	TGTGCCAGCAGCTTAGCCTTCGGGACAGAAAGCACTGAAGCTTTCTTT	CASSLAFGTESTEAFF
-	TRBV6-5	-	TRBJ1-1	TGTGCCAGCACCCTTTACAGGGCGAACACTGAAGCTTTCTTT	CASTLYRANTEAFF
-	TRBV6-5	-	TRBJ2-7	TGTGCCAGCAGTCACAGACCTAGCTCCTACGAGCAGTACTTC	CASSHRPSSYEQYF
-	TRBV6-4	-	TRBJ2-5	TGTGCCAGCAGTCTAAACTTACAAGAGACCCAGTACTTC	CASSLNLQETQYF
TRBD2	TRBV30	-	TRBJ2-2	TGTGCCTGGAGCCCTTGGGCGGGGGGTCCTATGCCCACCGGGGAGCTGTTTTTT	CAWSPWAGGPMPTGELFF
-	TRBV2	few	TRBJ2-3	TGTGCCAGCAGCTTAGCTGAGATTAGCACAGATACGCAGTATTTT	CASSLAEISTDTQYF
-	TRBV7-9	-	TRBJ1-1	TGTGCCAGCAGCTTAGTCCGGACTGAAGCTTTCTTT	CASSLVRTEAFF
-	TRBV7-2	-	TRBJ1-1	TGTGCCAGCAGTCCAACAAACAGGGAAGCTTTCTTT	CASSPTNREAFF
-	TRBV6-5	-	TRBJ1-2	TGTGCCAGCAGTTACTCCATCAGTGACTATGGCTACACCTTC	CASSYSISDYGYTF
-	TRBV13	-	TRBJ2-4	TGTGCCAGCAGCTCCGGCGGGGTCCTAGCCAAAAACATTCAGTACTTC	CASSSGGVLAKNIQYF
-	TRBV5-1	-	TRBJ2-3	TGCGCCAGCAGCTTGAGCACAGATACGCAGTATTTT	CASSLSTDTQYF
-	TRBV7-9	-	TRBJ1-3	TGTGCCAGCAGCCCCTCCGGGGGGCTCGGAAACACCATATATTTT	CASSPSGGLGNTIYF
TRBD2	TRBV9	-	TRBJ2-3	TGTGCCAGCAGCGGCTCCGCCGGGACTAACACAGATACGCAGTATTTT	CASSGSAGTNTDTQYF
-	TRBV15	few	TRBJ1-2	TGTGCCACCAGCAGAGTTGCCAGCCACACACGGGGCTACACCTTC	CATSRVASHTRGYTF
TRBD1	TRBV5-8	-	TRBJ2-4	TGTGCCAGCAGCCCAGGACAGGAGACGGGTATTCAGTACTTC	CASSPGQETGIQYF
-	TRBV5-6	-	TRBJ2-3	TGTGCCAGCAGCTTGGATTCCGCAGATACGCAGTATTTT	CASSLDSADTQYF
-	TRBV11-3	-	TRBJ2-7	TGTGCCAGCAGCTTAGGGGCGGGGAGCTCCTACGAGCAGTACTTC	CASSLGAGSSYEQYF
-	TRBV18	-	TRBJ2-1	TGTGCCAGCTCACCACCGAAGGGAGGGGGGGTAGCCAATGAGCAGTTCTTC	CASSPPKGGGVANEQFF
TRBD2	TRBV5-6	few	TRBJ2-1	TGTGCCAGCAGCTTGGGTGCTAGCGGGGGGGCCTGGTCCTACAATGAGCAGTTCTTC	CASSLGASGGAWSYNEQFF
TRBD1	TRBV7-9	-	TRBJ2-5	TGTGCCAGCAGCGCCCGACAGGGGCAAGAGACCCAGTACTTC	CASSARQGQETQYF
TRBD2	TRBV4-2	-	TRBJ2-7	TGTGCCAGCGGGGCGGGGGGCTCCGCCTACGAGCAGTACTTC	CASGAGGSAYEQYF